This T cell receptor (beta chain) originates from a study of T cells after yellow fever vaccination. The V and J ends lost 5 bases and 2 bases respectively, with 10 bases between them. CDR1 and CDR2 (germline): SEHNR, FQNEAQ (reference sequence). CDR3 length equals 14 residues. Each CDR3 protein is one row after TCRdb ran MiXCR on the 5' RACE reads. Of roughly 150,000 distinct CDR3 sequences listed, roughly 8% are singletons. General observations from the study: Subsequent to the booster, the majority of primary-vaccination clones reappeared (roughly 97% CD4, 85% to 90% CD8). A weaker secondary response peaked on day 5, the primary on day 15. Abundant clonotypes from the bulk population could have been carried over as contaminants into FACS-sorted repertoires.

This clonotype was seen at least ten times. Its target is unknown. The receptor was derived from a man under 40 who received the YFV17D yellow fever vaccine. V usage is TRBV7-9 and J usage is TRBJ1-5, with TRBD1 as a possible D gene (5 bases). The sample consisted of CD4+ T cells sorted from PBMCs, taken 5 days after the yellow fever booster vaccination. CDR3 loop: CASSGRDGNQPQHF. The CDR3 nucleotides read TGTGCCAGCAGCGGTAGGGACGGCAATCAGCCCCAGCATTTT.